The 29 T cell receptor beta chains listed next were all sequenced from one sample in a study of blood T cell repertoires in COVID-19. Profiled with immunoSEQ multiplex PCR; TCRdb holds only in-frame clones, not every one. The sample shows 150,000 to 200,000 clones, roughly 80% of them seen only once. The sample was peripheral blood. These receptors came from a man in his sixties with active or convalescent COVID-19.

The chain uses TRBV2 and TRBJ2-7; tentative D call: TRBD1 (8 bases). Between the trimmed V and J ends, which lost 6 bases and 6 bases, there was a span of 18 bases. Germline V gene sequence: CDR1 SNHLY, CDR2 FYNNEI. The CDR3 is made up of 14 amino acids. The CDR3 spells CASRGGTGAFEQYF. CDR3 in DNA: TGTGCCAGCAGGGGGGGGACAGGCGCCTTCGAGCAGTACTTC.

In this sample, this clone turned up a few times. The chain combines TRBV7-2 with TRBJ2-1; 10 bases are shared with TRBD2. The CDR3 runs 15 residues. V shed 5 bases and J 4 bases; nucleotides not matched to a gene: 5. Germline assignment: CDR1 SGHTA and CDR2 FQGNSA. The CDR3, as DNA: TGTGCCAGCAGCACCACTAGCGGGAATTACAATGAGCAGTTCTTC. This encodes CASSTTSGNYNEQFF.

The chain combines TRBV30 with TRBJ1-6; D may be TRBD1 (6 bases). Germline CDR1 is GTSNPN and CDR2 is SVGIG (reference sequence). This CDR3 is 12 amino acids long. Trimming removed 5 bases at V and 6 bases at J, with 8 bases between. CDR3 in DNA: TGTGCCTGGCGGGGGGCTAATTCACCCCTCCACTTT. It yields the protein CAWRGANSPLHF.

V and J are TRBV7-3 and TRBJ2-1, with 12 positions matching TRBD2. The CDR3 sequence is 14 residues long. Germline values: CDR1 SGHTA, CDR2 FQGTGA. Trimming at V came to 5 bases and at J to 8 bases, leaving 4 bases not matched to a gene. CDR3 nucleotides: TGTGCCAGCAGCCTACTAGCGGGAGGCCATGAGCAGTTCTTC. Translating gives CASSLLAGGHEQFF. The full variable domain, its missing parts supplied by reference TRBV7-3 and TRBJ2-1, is GAGVSQTPSNKVTEKGKYVELRCDPISGHTALYWYRQSLGQGPEFLIYFQGTGAADDSGLPNDRFFAVRPEGSVSTLKIQRTERGDSAVYLCASSLLAGGHEQFFGPGTRLTVL.

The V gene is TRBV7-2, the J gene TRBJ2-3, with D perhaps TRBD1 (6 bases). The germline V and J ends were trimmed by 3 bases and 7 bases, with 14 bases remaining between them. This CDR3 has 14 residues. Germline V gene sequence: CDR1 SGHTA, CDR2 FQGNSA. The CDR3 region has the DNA TGTGCCAGCAGCTTCAGAGAACAGGGTTATACGCAGTATTTT. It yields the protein CASSFREQGYTQYF. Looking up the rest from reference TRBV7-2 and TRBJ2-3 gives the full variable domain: GAGVSQSPSNKVTEKGKDVELRCDPISGHTALYWYRQSLGQGLEFLIYFQGNSAPDKSGLPSDRFSAERTGGSVSTLTIQRTQQEDSAVYLCASSFREQGYTQYFGPGTRLTVL.

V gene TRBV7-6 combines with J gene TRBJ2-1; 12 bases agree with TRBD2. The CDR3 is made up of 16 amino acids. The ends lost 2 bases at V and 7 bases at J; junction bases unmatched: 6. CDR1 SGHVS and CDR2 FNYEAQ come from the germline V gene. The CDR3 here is CASSLIMLAGGNEQFF. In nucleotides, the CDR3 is TGTGCCAGCAGCTTAATTATGCTAGCGGGAGGGAATGAGCAGTTCTTC. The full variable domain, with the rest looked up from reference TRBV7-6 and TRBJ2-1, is GAGVSQSPRYKVTKRGQDVALRCDPISGHVSLYWYRQALGQGPEFLTYFNYEAQQDKSGLPNDRFSAERPEGSISTLTIQRTEQRDSAMYRCASSLIMLAGGNEQFFGPGTRLTVL.

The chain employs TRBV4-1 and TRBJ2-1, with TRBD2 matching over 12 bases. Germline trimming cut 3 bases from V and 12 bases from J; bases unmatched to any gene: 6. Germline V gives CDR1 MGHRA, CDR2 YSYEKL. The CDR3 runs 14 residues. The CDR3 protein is CASSQTSGSYGQFF. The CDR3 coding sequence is TGCGCCAGCAGCCAGACTAGCGGGAGTTACGGGCAGTTCTTC.

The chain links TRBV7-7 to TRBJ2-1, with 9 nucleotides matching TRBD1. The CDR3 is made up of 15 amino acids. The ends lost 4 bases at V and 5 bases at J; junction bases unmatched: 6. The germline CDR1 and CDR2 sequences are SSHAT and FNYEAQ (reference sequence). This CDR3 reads CASSSGQGVNNEQFF. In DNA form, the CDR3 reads TGTGCCAGCAGCTCGGGACAGGGAGTAAACAATGAGCAGTTCTTC.

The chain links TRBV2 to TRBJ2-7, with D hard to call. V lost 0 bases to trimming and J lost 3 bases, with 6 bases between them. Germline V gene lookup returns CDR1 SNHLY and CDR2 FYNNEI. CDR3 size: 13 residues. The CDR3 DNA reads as TGTGCCAGCAGTGAAGCCCGTCGCTACGAGCAGTACTTC. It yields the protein CASSEARRYEQYF.

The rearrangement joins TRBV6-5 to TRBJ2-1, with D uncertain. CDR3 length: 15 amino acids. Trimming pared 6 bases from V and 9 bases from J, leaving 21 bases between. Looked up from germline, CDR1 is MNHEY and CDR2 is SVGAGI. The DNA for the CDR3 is TGTGCCAGCAGCCGCATGGGCCCCCAGAGCACTGAGCAGTTCTTC. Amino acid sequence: CASSRMGPQSTEQFF.

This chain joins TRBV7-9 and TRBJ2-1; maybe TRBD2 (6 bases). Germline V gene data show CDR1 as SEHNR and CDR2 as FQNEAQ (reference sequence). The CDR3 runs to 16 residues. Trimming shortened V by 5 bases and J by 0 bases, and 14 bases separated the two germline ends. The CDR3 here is CASSPRGRDSYNEQFF. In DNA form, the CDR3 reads TGTGCCAGCAGCCCAAGAGGGCGGGACTCCTACAATGAGCAGTTCTTC.

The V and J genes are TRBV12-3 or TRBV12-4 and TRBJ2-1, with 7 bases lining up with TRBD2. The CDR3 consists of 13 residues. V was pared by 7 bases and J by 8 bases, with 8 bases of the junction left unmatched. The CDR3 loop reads CASKPLAYDEQFF. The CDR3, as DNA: TGTGCCAGCAAGCCACTAGCGTACGATGAGCAGTTCTTC.

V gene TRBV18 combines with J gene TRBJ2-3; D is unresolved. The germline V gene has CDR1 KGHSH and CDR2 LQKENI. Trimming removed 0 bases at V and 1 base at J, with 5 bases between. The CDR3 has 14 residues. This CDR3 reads CASSPPSGTDTQYF. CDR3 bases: TGTGCCAGCTCACCACCGTCAGGCACAGATACGCAGTATTTT.

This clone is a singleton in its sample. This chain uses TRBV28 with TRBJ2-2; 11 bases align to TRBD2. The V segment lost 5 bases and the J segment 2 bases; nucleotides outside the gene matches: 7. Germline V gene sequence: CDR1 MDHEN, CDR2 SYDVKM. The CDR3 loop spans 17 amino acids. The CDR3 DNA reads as TGTGCCAGCAGTGCCTTTACTAGCGGGAGCAACACCGGGGAGCTGTTTTTT. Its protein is CASSAFTSGSNTGELFF.

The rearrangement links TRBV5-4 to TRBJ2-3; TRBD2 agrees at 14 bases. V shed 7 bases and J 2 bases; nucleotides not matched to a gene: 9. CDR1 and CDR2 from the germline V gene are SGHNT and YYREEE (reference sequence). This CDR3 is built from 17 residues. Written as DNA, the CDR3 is TGTGCCAGCTTGACTAGCGGGAGGGCCTCTCCCACAGATACGCAGTATTTT. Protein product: CASLTSGRASPTDTQYF.

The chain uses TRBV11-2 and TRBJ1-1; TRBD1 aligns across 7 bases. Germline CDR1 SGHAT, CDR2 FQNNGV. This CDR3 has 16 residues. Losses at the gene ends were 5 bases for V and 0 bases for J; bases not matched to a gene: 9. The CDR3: CASSPWTGSMNTEAFF. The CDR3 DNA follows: TGTGCCAGCAGCCCCTGGACAGGATCCATGAACACTGAAGCTTTCTTT.

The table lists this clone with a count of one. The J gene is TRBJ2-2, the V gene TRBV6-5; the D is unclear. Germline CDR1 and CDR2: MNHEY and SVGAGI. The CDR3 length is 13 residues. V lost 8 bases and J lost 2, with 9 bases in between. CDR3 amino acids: CASGPRNTGELFF. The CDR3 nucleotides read TGTGCCAGCGGCCCAAGAAACACCGGGGAGCTGTTTTTT.

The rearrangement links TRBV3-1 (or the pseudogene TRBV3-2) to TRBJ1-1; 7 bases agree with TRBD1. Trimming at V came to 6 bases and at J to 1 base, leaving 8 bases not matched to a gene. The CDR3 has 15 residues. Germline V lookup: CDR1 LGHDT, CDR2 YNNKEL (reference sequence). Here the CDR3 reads CASRDRVSRNTEAFF. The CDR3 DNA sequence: TGTGCCAGCAGAGACAGGGTTAGTAGGAACACTGAAGCTTTCTTT.

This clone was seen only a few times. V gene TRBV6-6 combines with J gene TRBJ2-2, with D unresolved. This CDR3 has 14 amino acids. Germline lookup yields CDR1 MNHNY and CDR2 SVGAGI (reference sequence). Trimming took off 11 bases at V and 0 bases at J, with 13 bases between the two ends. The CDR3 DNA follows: TGTGCCGGCCGGCGGAGTGCGAACACCGGGGAGCTGTTTTTT. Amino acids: CAGRRSANTGELFF.

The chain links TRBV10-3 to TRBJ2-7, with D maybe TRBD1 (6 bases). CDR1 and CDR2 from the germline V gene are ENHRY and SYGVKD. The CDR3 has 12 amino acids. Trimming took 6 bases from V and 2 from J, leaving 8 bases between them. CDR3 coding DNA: TGTGCCATCAGCACAGGGACCTACGAGCAGTACTTC. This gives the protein CAISTGTYEQYF.

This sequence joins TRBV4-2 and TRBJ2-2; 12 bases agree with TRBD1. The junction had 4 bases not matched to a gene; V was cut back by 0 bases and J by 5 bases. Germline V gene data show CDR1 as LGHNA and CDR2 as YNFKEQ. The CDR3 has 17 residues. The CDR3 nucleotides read TGTGCCAGCAGCCAAGAGGGGACAGGGGGCCGGACCGGGGAGCTGTTTTTT. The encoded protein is CASSQEGTGGRTGELFF.

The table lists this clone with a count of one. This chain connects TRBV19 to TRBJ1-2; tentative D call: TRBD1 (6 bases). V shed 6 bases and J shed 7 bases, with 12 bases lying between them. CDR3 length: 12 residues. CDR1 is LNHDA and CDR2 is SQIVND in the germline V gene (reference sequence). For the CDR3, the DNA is TGTGCCAGTAGGGTGGGGGCGATTGGCTACACCTTC. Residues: CASRVGAIGYTF.

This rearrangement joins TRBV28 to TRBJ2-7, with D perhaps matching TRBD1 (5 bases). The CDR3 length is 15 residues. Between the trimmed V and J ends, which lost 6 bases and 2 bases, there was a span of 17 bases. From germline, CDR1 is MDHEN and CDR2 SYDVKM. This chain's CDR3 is CASRDSGLGTYEQYF. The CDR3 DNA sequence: TGTGCCAGCAGGGATTCAGGGCTTGGGACCTACGAGCAGTACTTC.

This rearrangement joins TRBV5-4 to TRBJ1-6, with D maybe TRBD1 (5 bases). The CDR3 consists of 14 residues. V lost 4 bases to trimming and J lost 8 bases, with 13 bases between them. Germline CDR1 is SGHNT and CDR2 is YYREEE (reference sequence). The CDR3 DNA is TGTGCCAGCAGCCAGGAGGGGCTAGATTCACCCCTCCACTTT. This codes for CASSQEGLDSPLHF.

CDR3 amino acids: CASSEIGEGRNTEAFF. CDR3 nucleotide sequence: TGTGCCAGCAGTGAAATAGGGGAGGGGAGGAACACTGAAGCTTTCTTT. V gene TRBV6-1 combines with J gene TRBJ1-1; tentative D call: TRBD1 (5 bases). Germline CDR1 MNHNS, CDR2 SASEGT. The length of the CDR3 is 16 residues. Trimming removed 2 bases at V and 1 base at J, with 14 bases between.

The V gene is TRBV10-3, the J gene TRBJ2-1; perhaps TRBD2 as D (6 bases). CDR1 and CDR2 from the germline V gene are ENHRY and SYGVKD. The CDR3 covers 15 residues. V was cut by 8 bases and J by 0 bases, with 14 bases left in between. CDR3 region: CAIPRGGDSYNEQFF. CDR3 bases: TGTGCCATCCCCCGGGGAGGAGACTCCTACAATGAGCAGTTCTTC.

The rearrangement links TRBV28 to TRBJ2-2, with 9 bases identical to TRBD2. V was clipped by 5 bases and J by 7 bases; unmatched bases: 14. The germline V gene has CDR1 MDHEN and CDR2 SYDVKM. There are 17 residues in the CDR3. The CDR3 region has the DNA TGTGCCAGCAGTCCGGCCTATAGCGGGAGTACGGGCGGGGAGCTGTTTTTT. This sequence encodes CASSPAYSGSTGGELFF. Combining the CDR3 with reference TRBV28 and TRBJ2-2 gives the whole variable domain DVKVTQSSRYLVKRTGEKVFLECVQDMDHENMFWYRQDPGLGLRLIYFSYDVKMKEKGDIPEGYSVSREKKERFSLILESASTNQTSMYLCASSPAYSGSTGGELFFGEGSRLTVL.

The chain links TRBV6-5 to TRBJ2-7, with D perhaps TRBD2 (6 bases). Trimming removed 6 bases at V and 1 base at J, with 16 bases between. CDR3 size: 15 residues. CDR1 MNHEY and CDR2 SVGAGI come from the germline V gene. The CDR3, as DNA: TGTGCCAGCAGCTTCCGGAGCGGGCGGTCCTACGAGCAGTACTTC. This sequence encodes CASSFRSGRSYEQYF.

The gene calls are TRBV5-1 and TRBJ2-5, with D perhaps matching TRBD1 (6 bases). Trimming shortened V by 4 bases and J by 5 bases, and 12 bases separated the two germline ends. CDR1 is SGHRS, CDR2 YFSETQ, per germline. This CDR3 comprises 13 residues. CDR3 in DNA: TGCGCCAGCAGCGAGGGGGACATGGAGACCCAGTACTTC. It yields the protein CASSEGDMETQYF. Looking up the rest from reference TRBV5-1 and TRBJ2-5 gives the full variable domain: KAGVTQTPRYLIKTRGQQVTLSCSPISGHRSVSWYQQTPGQGLQFLFEYFSETQRNKGNFPGRFSGRQFSNSRSEMNVSTLELGDSALYLCASSEGDMETQYFGPGTRLLVL.